This T cell receptor (beta chain) was identified during a study of OX40 agonist ivuxolimab in advanced cancers. Study-level background: An anti-OX40 (CD134) antibody with agonistic activity, ivuxolimab, was administered to patients.

TCRdb's table, derived via immunoSEQ multiplex PCR, lists solely in-frame clones and lacks some. Among about 22,000 clones, about 82% were seen once, and the ten largest hold roughly a quarter. The specimen was CD4+ or CD8+ T cells sorted from blood, collected in a trial of the OX40 agonist ivuxolimab. The TCR comes from an adult with an advanced solid tumor such as melanoma, head and neck, liver or kidney cancer.

The CDR3 coding sequence is TGTGCCTGGACCGCCAAGATATACTCCTACAATGAGCAGTTCTTC. This sequence encodes CAWTAKIYSYNEQFF. The V call is TRBV30, the J call TRBJ2-1; D not resolved. V was shortened by 4 bases and J by 0 bases, with 13 bases between the two germline ends. CDR3 length equals 15 residues. Germline values: CDR1 GTSNPN, CDR2 SVGIG (reference sequence). The entire variable domain, with the rest obtained from reference TRBV30 and TRBJ2-1, is as follows: SQTIHQWPATLVQPVGSPLSLECTVEGTSNPNLYWYRQAAGRGLQLLFYSVGIGQISSEVPQNLSASRPQDRQFILSSKKLLLSDSGFYLCAWTAKIYSYNEQFFGPGTRLTVL.